This T cell receptor beta chain was sequenced during a study of T cell responses to AZD1222 COVID-19 vaccine. Whole-study results and caveats: Spike-specific TCR breadth and depth rose after two AZD1222 doses. Repertoires were obtained only post-peak T cell response. Nearly half of spike-specific TCRs reportedly go after variant regions that carry no mutations.

With regard to this clone: The target antigen is unknown.

The table came from immunoSEQ multiplex PCR; TCRdb's copy has only in-frame clones and leaves some out. The data hold about 180,000 clones, with just over 85% observed a single time. The ends were cut back, 3 bases at V and 2 bases at J, with 14 bases in the middle. The CDR3 totals 15 residues. The germline V gene has CDR1 SEHNR and CDR2 FQNEAQ (reference sequence). The clonotype was recovered from an adult in good health. Sequenced here: peripheral blood, sampled on day 0 of AZD1222 vaccination. The chain couples TRBV7-9 to TRBJ2-7, with D perhaps matching TRBD1 (6 bases). The CDR3 sequence: CASSFIGQQAYEQYF. For the CDR3, the DNA is TGTGCCAGCAGCTTCATAGGACAGCAAGCCTACGAGCAGTACTTC.